Each of the 24 T cell receptor beta chains below was sequenced from the same sample in a study of beta chain features in type 1 diabetes. No antigen has been assigned to these receptors. Broader study findings: When Type 1 diabetes patients were examined, their TCRB CDR3s proved moderately but significantly shorter in all four CD4+ subsets.

The study reverse transcribed the entire isolated RNA, so it sequenced expressed TCRB transcripts. Sequencing was performed with immunoSEQ multiplex PCR; in TCRdb, only in-frame clones are kept and a portion is missing. The sample includes roughly 180,000 clones, 6.5% to 8.5% seen only once; the top ten take roughly 0.5%. The sample taken for sequencing was central memory CD4+ T cells from blood. These receptors all come from a man aged 18 to 30 with type 1 diabetes.

The sample holds a few counts of this clone. The CDR3 loop reads CASSGGYSSYNEQFF. CDR3 bases: TGTGCCAGCAGCGGAGGGTATAGCTCCTACAATGAGCAGTTCTTC. The genes are TRBV9 and TRBJ2-1; D possibly corresponds to TRBD2 (5 bases). The ends were cut back, 3 bases at V and 0 bases at J, with 10 bases in the middle. Germline-derived CDR1 and CDR2 are SGDLS and YYNGEE. The CDR3 is 15 amino acids.

This clone was observed a handful of times. The chain has TRBV28 and TRBJ2-5, with 8 bases matching TRBD1. The length of the CDR3 is 12 residues. Looked up from germline, CDR1 is MDHEN and CDR2 is SYDVKM. V was clipped by 7 bases and J by 4 bases; unmatched bases: 2. Here the CDR3 DNA reads TGTGCCAGCACGGACAGGGTAGAGACCCAGTACTTC. Its protein is CASTDRVETQYF.

This chain joins TRBV10-3 and TRBJ2-2, with D uncertain. The CDR3 is made up of 14 amino acids. Germline lookup yields CDR1 ENHRY and CDR2 SYGVKD. The V gene lost 5 bases and the J gene lost 4 bases, with 11 bases spanning the gap. DNA for the CDR3: TGTGCCATCAGTCCCTTTGGGCCCACCGGGGAGCTGTTTTTT. It translates to CAISPFGPTGELFF.

Only a few counts were recorded for this clone. The chain is built from TRBV18 and TRBJ1-3; D ambiguous. Trimming took off 5 bases at V and 0 bases at J, with 8 bases between the two ends. The CDR3 is made up of 14 amino acids. Germline assignment: CDR1 KGHSH and CDR2 LQKENI. The CDR3 loop reads CASSIEPSGNTIYF. The CDR3 nucleotides read TGTGCCAGCTCAATAGAACCCTCTGGAAACACCATATATTTT.

J is TRBJ2-5 and V is TRBV11-2, with D tentatively TRBD1 (6 bases). V lost 3 bases and J 4 bases, leaving 15 bases between the germline ends. The germline V gene has CDR1 SGHAT and CDR2 FQNNGV. The CDR3 is made up of 15 amino acids. For the CDR3, the DNA is TGTGCCAGCAGCTTGAGGGGTTACAGGGCAGAGACCCAGTACTTC. Its protein is CASSLRGYRAETQYF.

The rearrangement links TRBV6-6 to TRBJ2-7; TRBD1 aligns across 9 bases. V shed 3 bases, J shed 3 bases, and the junction held 9 bases outside the gene matches. The germline V gene has CDR1 MNHNY and CDR2 SVGAGI (reference sequence). The CDR3 totals 16 residues. The CDR3 is CASSYVGTGWFYEQYF. The CDR3 nucleotides read TGTGCCAGCAGTTATGTAGGGACAGGGTGGTTCTACGAGCAGTACTTC.

The chain joins TRBV30 to TRBJ1-1, with a weak D call TRBD1 (5 bases). The V and J ends lost 2 bases and 3 bases respectively, with 7 bases between them. The CDR3 is 12 amino acids. Germline V gives CDR1 GTSNPN, CDR2 SVGIG (reference sequence). The CDR3 DNA is TGTGCCTGGAGTCTCAGGGACACTGAAGCTTTCTTT. The encoded protein is CAWSLRDTEAFF.

The V and J genes are TRBV4-1 and TRBJ2-1, with a possible D match to TRBD1 (6 bases). Germline CDR1 is MGHRA and CDR2 is YSYEKL. Trimming cost V 0 bases and J 10 bases, with 10 bases left between them. CDR3 size: 13 residues. The CDR3 here is CASSQDFQGEQFF. The CDR3 DNA is TGCGCCAGCAGCCAAGATTTCCAGGGGGAGCAGTTCTTC.

V usage is TRBV5-1 and J usage is TRBJ2-2; D unresolved. V was trimmed by 4 bases and J by 2 bases, leaving 6 bases between them. Per germline, CDR1 SGHRS and CDR2 YFSETQ. The CDR3 loop spans 13 amino acids. The CDR3, as DNA: TGCGCCAGCAGCCTGTTTAACACCGGGGAGCTGTTTTTT. Translated, it gives CASSLFNTGELFF.

V usage is TRBV7-9 and J usage is TRBJ2-5; D not resolved. CDR1 is SEHNR and CDR2 is FQNEAQ in the germline V gene (reference sequence). V lost 4 bases and J 3 bases, leaving 3 bases between the germline ends. The CDR3 is 11 amino acids. The CDR3 loop is CASSSKETQYF. The CDR3 nucleotides are TGTGCCAGCAGCTCAAAAGAGACCCAGTACTTC.

There are a few counts of this clone. The V and J genes are TRBV23-1 and TRBJ2-1; 9 bases map to TRBD1. TRBV23-1 is an ORF for which the function is uncertain. The V and J ends lost 3 bases and 3 bases, in that order; junction bases with no gene match: 6. The CDR3 is made up of 16 amino acids. The CDR3 nucleotides read TGCGCCAGCAGTCAGAACGACAGGGGGGTCTACAATGAGCAGTTCTTC. Translation gives CASSQNDRGVYNEQFF.

This chain links TRBV7-9 with TRBJ2-7; 7 positions match TRBD1. This CDR3 is built from 13 residues. The V gene's germline CDR1 is SEHNR and CDR2 FQNEAQ (reference sequence). V dropped 3 bases and J dropped 9; count of bases not matched to a gene: 8. CDR3 in amino acids: CASSFSGTVAQYF. DNA for the CDR3: TGTGCCAGCAGCTTCTCCGGGACAGTAGCGCAGTACTTC.

This clone was seen only a few times. The rearrangement links TRBV11-2 to TRBJ2-2; a weak D match, TRBD2 (6 bases). Germline V gene sequence: CDR1 SGHAT, CDR2 FQNNGV. The CDR3 loop spans 17 amino acids. The germline V and J ends were trimmed by 0 bases and 2 bases, with 13 bases remaining between them. The CDR3 loop reads CASSLEVGGINTGELFF. The CDR3, as DNA: TGTGCCAGCAGCTTAGAGGTGGGCGGGATTAACACCGGGGAGCTGTTTTTT. The full variable domain, its missing parts supplied by reference TRBV11-2 and TRBJ2-2, is EAGVAQSPRYKIIEKRQSVAFWCNPISGHATLYWYQQILGQGPKLLIQFQNNGVVDDSQLPKDRFSAERLKGVDSTLKIQPAKLEDSAVYLCASSLEVGGINTGELFFGEGSRLTVL.

The chain links TRBV6-6 to TRBJ2-3; D is possibly TRBD1 (6 bases). The CDR3 extends over 13 amino acids. V shed 3 bases and J shed 5 bases, with 9 bases lying between them. Germline V lookup: CDR1 MNHNY, CDR2 SVGAGI (reference sequence). The CDR3: CASSYPRGDTQYF. In DNA form, the CDR3 reads TGTGCCAGCAGTTATCCCAGGGGAGATACGCAGTATTTT.

The chain is built from TRBV7-9 and TRBJ2-7; D not certain. Trimming pared 3 bases from V and 11 bases from J, leaving 11 bases between. Germline values: CDR1 SEHNR, CDR2 FQNEAQ (reference sequence). This CDR3 contains 11 residues. CDR3 nucleotide sequence: TGTGCCAGCAGCTTTTACGAGCGAAAGTACTTC. As protein: CASSFYERKYF.

The chain links TRBV6-5 to TRBJ1-4, with no clear D. The CDR3 is 14 amino acids. Germline lookup yields CDR1 MNHEY and CDR2 SVGAGI. V gave up 6 bases and J gave up 10 bases, with 18 bases separating them. The DNA for the CDR3 is TGTGCCAGCAGCCGCCAATCAACTTCGGGAAAACTGTTTTTT. Encoded protein: CASSRQSTSGKLFF.

This clone was found a few times. The J gene is TRBJ2-4, the V gene TRBV5-1; 7 bases agree with TRBD1. With 0 bases clipped from V and 5 bases from J, the junction kept 5 bases outside the gene matches. The CDR3 consists of 15 residues. Germline lookup yields CDR1 SGHRS and CDR2 YFSETQ. The CDR3 nucleotides read TGCGCCAGCAGCTTGGTCGGACAGGAACAAAACATTCAGTACTTC. Protein: CASSLVGQEQNIQYF.

This clone showed up many times. This chain links TRBV29-1 with TRBJ1-5; the D gene is possibly TRBD1 (5 bases). This CDR3 region has 13 residues. V gave up 6 bases and J gave up 5 bases, with 14 bases separating them. From germline, CDR1 is SQVTM and CDR2 ANQGSEA. CDR3 DNA: TGCAGCGTACGTCTACAGGACGATCAGCCCCAGCATTTT. It yields the protein CSVRLQDDQPQHF.

V and J are TRBV5-6 and TRBJ2-5; D may be TRBD1 (6 bases). The germline V gene encodes CDR1 SGHDT and CDR2 YYEEEE. Trimming pared 6 bases from V and 4 bases from J, leaving 25 bases between. The length of the CDR3 is 17 residues. CDR3 nucleotides: TGTGCCAGCACCAACCCCCCAGGTGCAGGGGATGGAGAGACCCAGTACTTC. It is translated as CASTNPPGAGDGETQYF.

This clone occurred a few times. The chain joins TRBV28 to TRBJ2-7, with D tentatively TRBD1 (5 bases). Trimming left V 2 bases short and J 3 bases short, with 14 bases between. In germline, CDR1 is MDHEN, CDR2 SYDVKM. The CDR3 spans 15 residues. CDR3 nucleotide sequence: TGTGCCAGCAGTTTAGGGTCGGCAGGGAACTACGAGCAGTACTTC. Its translation is CASSLGSAGNYEQYF.

The genes are TRBV9 and TRBJ1-2; 8 nucleotides line up with TRBD1. The trim removed 0 bases at V and 7 bases at J, leaving 5 bases unmatched. The V gene's germline CDR1 is SGDLS and CDR2 YYNGEE. This CDR3 region has 14 residues. CDR3 protein: CASSVDNRGIGYTF. CDR3 coding DNA: TGTGCCAGCAGCGTAGATAACAGGGGGATTGGCTACACCTTC.

The V gene is TRBV6-6, the J gene TRBJ2-2; perhaps TRBD1 as D (5 bases). In germline, CDR1 is MNHNY, CDR2 SVGAGI (reference sequence). V shed 7 bases and J shed 2 bases, with 11 bases lying between them. The CDR3 extends over 14 amino acids. The CDR3 bases are TGTGCCAGCAAACAACAGGACAACACCGGGGAGCTGTTTTTT. Its protein is CASKQQDNTGELFF.

This clone was counted a few times. This chain connects TRBV5-1 to TRBJ2-3; TRBD1 matches at 7 bases. The V gene end was trimmed by 4 bases and the J gene end by 2 bases; junction bases not matched to a gene: 7. CDR3 length equals 15 residues. Germline CDR1 and CDR2: SGHRS and YFSETQ. The CDR3 DNA follows: TGCGCCAGCAGCCCCCTGCAGGGGGTCACAGATACGCAGTATTTT. Its protein is CASSPLQGVTDTQYF.

This clone appeared a few times. The V call is TRBV7-2, the J call TRBJ2-7; D is unresolved. Trimming took 5 bases from V and 3 from J, leaving 14 bases between them. Germline CDR1 SGHTA, CDR2 FQGNSA. The CDR3 is 14 amino acids. The CDR3 bases are TGTGCCAGCAGCCCCGAGTACGAGAACTACGAGCAGTACTTC. Translation gives CASSPEYENYEQYF.